This T cell receptor (beta chain) was profiled in a study of shared clonotypes between healthy human individuals. The wider study: A couple of women and a few men aged 18 to 49 served as donors.

The CDR3 is 17 residues long. Germline V gene data show CDR1 as LNHNV and CDR2 as YYDKDF (reference sequence). Losses at the gene ends were 3 bases for V and 6 bases for J; bases not matched to a gene: 13. The table came from immunoSEQ multiplex PCR; TCRdb's copy has only in-frame clones and leaves some out. This table holds some 1,100,000 clones, 78% found once. This clone was counted once. The source of this sequence is a man aged 18 to 30 in good health. Some clones in this sample may be carry-over from other donors' samples. The sample taken for sequencing was memory CD4+ T cells from PBMCs. Subset described: CD45RA-negative fraction. This chain joins TRBV15 and TRBJ2-1, with 8 bases identical to TRBD2. The CDR3 is CATSSRFSGAGGNEQFF. DNA for the CDR3: TGTGCCACCAGCAGCCGCTTTAGCGGGGCGGGGGGCAATGAGCAGTTCTTC.